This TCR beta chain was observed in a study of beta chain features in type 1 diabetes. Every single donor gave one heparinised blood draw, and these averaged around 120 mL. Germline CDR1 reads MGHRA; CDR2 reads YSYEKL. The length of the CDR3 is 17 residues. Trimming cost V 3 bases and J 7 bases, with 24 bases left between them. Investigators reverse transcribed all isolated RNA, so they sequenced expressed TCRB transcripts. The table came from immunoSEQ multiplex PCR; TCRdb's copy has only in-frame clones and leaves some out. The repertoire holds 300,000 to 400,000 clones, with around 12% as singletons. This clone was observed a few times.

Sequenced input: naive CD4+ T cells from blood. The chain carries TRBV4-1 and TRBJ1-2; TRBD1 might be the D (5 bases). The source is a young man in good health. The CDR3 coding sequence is TGCGCCAGCAGCCACCCCCCGGCGGGACGAAAACACGGTGGCTACACCTTC. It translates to CASSHPPAGRKHGGYTF.